The rows below give T cell receptor beta chains drawn from one sample of a study of blood T cells in healthy people across ages. TCRdb re-called the 5' RACE reads through MiXCR, storing one row per CDR3 protein. The sample has 800,000 to 1,300,000 distinct CDR3 sequences; about 25% are singletons. This sample was shared with a second study, whose subject was T cells of mothers and their children.

The specimen sequenced was blood. The receptors originated from a girl aged 2 to 10 in good health. The CDR3 runs from the conserved cysteine through the conserved F or W. The order of the fields is CDR3 protein, J gene, CDR3 length, V gene.

CASSSRQGRYEQYF,TRBJ2-7,14,TRBV7-2
CATSERADTQYF,TRBJ2-3,12,TRBV24-1
CASSLVRDTYEQYF,TRBJ2-7,14,TRBV5-6
CASSGTDLWGNQPQHF,TRBJ1-5,16,TRBV6-2/TRBV6-3
CASSVGGDRSNEQFF,TRBJ2-1,15,TRBV9
CSVAVEGAFF,TRBJ1-1,10,TRBV29-1
CASSSQLAGHYNEQFF,TRBJ2-1,16,TRBV27
CASSAAGTGEGYTF,TRBJ1-2,14,TRBV5-5
CASSIQVTSGANVLTF,TRBJ2-6,16,TRBV27
CASSLPGQLTGELFF,TRBJ2-2,15,TRBV7-9
CATFNPRYDEQYF,TRBJ2-7,13,TRBV15
CSVTFTPGQGPDTQYF,TRBJ2-3,16,TRBV29-1
CASSLHRLEDNEQFF,NA,15,TRBV7-9
CSGIRGQGTEQYF,NA,13,TRBV29-1
CASSLNAVQETQYF,TRBJ2-5,14,TRBV7-8
CASSALIGSTGNGYTF,TRBJ1-2,16,TRBV7-9
CASSPGPYSGRDPYEQYF,TRBJ2-7,18,TRBV11-2
CASSLIAGGPQETQYF,TRBJ2-5,16,TRBV7-2
CASSLSTGAGELFF,TRBJ2-2,14,TRBV27
CASSPPDIKETQYF,TRBJ2-5,14,TRBV21-1
CASSSLSQGTQYF,TRBJ2-5,13,TRBV6-5
CSVEEARETQETQYF,TRBJ2-5,15,TRBV29-1
CASSLIVTTTNTGELFF,TRBJ2-2,17,TRBV5-1
CASSTRTSGLYEQYF,TRBJ2-7,15,TRBV6-1
CASSEGPGLFTDTQYF,TRBJ2-3,16,TRBV6-1
CASSQTLVAGGRSYNEQFF,TRBJ2-1,19,TRBV4-3
CAGGQGQDAQYF,TRBJ2-5,12,TRBV6-6
CASSADGLAGSRGYNEQFF,TRBJ2-1,19,TRBV13
CASQDFSGQFF,TRBJ2-1,11,TRBV11-2
CSATGDDEQFF,TRBJ2-1,11,TRBV20-1
CSVEDYYQETQYF,TRBJ2-5,13,TRBV29-1
CASSLRGGGKDTQYF,TRBJ2-3,15,TRBV28
CASSPGAGAYEQYF,TRBJ2-7,14,TRBV18
CATSDHPGTGEFF,TRBJ2-1,13,TRBV24-1
CATSRDSGNQPQHF,TRBJ1-5,14,TRBV15
CASSLEGGYETQYF,TRBJ2-5,14,TRBV11-2
CASSPRLAGVPDIAKNIQYF,TRBJ2-4,20,TRBV12-3/TRBV12-4